The clone carrying this T cell receptor (beta chain) was counted ten times or more. What it recognizes is unknown. The sample comes from a study of regulatory T cells in long-lasting Graves disease. Study at large: Under 3 months of antithyroid drugs had been taken by newly diagnosed Graves' patients. General study points: Public clonotype sharing was higher in persistent than newly diagnosed patients.

Germline V gene lookup returns CDR1 DFQATT and CDR2 SNEGSKA (reference sequence). The CDR3 contains 13 residues. The V segment lost 3 bases and the J segment 7 bases; nucleotides outside the gene matches: 6. Construction of the TCR beta libraries employed iRepertoire HTBI primers in conjunction with Arm-PCR of CDR3 regions. TCRdb re-derived calls from the multiplex PCR reads in MiXCR, one entry per CDR3 protein. The table has 400,000 to 500,000 distinct CDR3 sequences, about 15% seen once. The sample's time point: newly diagnosed GD, antithyroid drugs for less than 3 months. With RNA extracted from PBMCs as input, the TCR library was made. The same data also contributed to another study, on T cells in Graves' hyperthyroidism and ophthalmopathy. That report adds: Initially, a first-round RT-PCR of the TCR CDR3 employed the HTBI primer set.

The rearrangement uses TRBV20-1 and TRBJ1-2, with TRBD1 matching 9 bases. This sequence originates from a woman younger than 35 with Graves disease. The starting material was peripheral blood mononuclear cells (PBMCs), obtained at new diagnosis, from a patient treated with antithyroid drugs. CDR3 amino acids: CSARWDRVSGYTF. Here the CDR3 DNA reads TGCAGTGCTAGGTGGGACAGGGTCTCTGGCTACACCTTC.